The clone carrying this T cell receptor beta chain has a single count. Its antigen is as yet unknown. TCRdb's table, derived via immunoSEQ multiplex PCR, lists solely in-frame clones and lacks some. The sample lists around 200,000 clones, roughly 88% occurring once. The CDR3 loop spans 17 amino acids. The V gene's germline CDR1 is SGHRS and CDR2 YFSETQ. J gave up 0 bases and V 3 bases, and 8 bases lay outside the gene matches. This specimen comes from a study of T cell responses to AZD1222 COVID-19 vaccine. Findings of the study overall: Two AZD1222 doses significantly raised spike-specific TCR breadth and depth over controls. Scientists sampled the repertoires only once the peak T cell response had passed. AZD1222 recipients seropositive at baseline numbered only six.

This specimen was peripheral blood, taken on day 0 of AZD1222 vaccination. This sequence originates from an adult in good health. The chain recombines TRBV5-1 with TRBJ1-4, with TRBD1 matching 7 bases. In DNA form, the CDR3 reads TGCGCCAGCAGCTCTGGACAGGTGGCCGCAACTAATGAAAAACTGTTTTTT. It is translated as CASSSGQVAATNEKLFF.